What follows are 23 T cell receptor beta chains derived from one specimen sequenced in a study of blood T cell repertoires in COVID-19 (dated by TCRdb to 2019 to 2021). Receptor amplification or capture employed the immunoSEQ multiplex PCR assay. TCRdb limited this immuneACCESS table to in-frame rearrangements with V and J called. A share of clones is missing; checked studies link under half to unresolved V genes, and the rest is unexplained. This sample has around 240,000 clones in its table, and around 85% of those were observed once. The ten most abundant clones make up around 2% of the sample. Material: PBMCs or T cells enriched from blood (not recorded which). These receptors all stem from a woman aged 45-59 years who had recovered from COVID-19.

This chain connects TRBV19 to TRBJ1-1; D perhaps matches TRBD1 (5 bases). Per the germline V gene, CDR1 is LNHDA and CDR2 is SQIVND (reference sequence). Trimming stripped 6 bases from V and 7 bases from J, with 21 bases between. This CDR3 has 15 amino acids. The chain's CDR3 is CASSPMGEALFEAFF. CDR3 coding DNA: TGTGCCAGTAGCCCGATGGGGGAGGCCCTCTTTGAAGCTTTCTTT.

This chain links TRBV11-1 with TRBJ2-1; D is unresolved. The V gene's germline CDR1 is SGHAT and CDR2 FQDESV (reference sequence). The CDR3 is 14 residues long. With 5 bases removed from V and 1 base from J, the gap between germline ends came to 9 bases. CDR3 amino acids: CASSPPGSYNEQFF. CDR3 sequence (DNA): TGTGCCAGCAGCCCCCCAGGTTCCTACAATGAGCAGTTCTTC.

J is TRBJ2-7 and V is TRBV7-8, with TRBD1 matching 9 bases. Germline V gene lookup returns CDR1 SGHVS and CDR2 FQNEAQ. The CDR3 has 14 residues. With V trimmed by 6 bases and J by 5 bases, 8 bases remained unmatched. In nucleotides, the CDR3 is TGTGCCAGCAGAGCCGGGACAGGGAGGCACGAGCAGTACTTC. This encodes CASRAGTGRHEQYF.

V is TRBV30 and J is TRBJ2-7; 14 nucleotides agree with TRBD2. The germline V gene encodes CDR1 GTSNPN and CDR2 SVGIG (reference sequence). Trimming took 4 bases from V and 9 from J; bases not matched to a gene: 14. The CDR3 spans 16 residues. The CDR3 sequence is CAWTKGLAGVTQGQYF. The CDR3 DNA follows: TGTGCCTGGACCAAGGGACTAGCGGGAGTTACTCAGGGGCAGTACTTC.

The chain uses TRBV4-1 and TRBJ2-3; D gene uncertain. V gave up 4 bases and J gave up 0 bases, with 14 bases separating them. The CDR3 length is 16 residues. Germline assignment: CDR1 MGHRA and CDR2 YSYEKL. The CDR3 protein is CASSPGSAPSTDTQYF. Written as DNA, the CDR3 is TGCGCCAGCAGCCCAGGTTCGGCCCCGAGCACAGATACGCAGTATTTT.

This clone appeared once. Here the CDR3 reads CASKPGQGRSGAFF. The CDR3 DNA reads TGTGCCAGCAAACCGGGACAGGGGCGCTCTGGGGCTTTCTTT. The chain carries TRBV19 and TRBJ1-1; 10 bases are a match to TRBD1. The CDR3 totals 14 residues. V gave up 9 bases and J gave up 11 bases; unmatched junction bases: 15. Germline-derived CDR1 and CDR2 are LNHDA and SQIVND (reference sequence).

V is TRBV7-9 and J is TRBJ2-2; 7 bases align to TRBD1. The V gene's germline CDR1 is SEHNR and CDR2 FQNEAQ (reference sequence). The J segment lost 1 base and the V segment lost 5 bases, leaving 7 bases of the junction unmatched. The CDR3 loop spans 16 amino acids. CDR3 loop: CASSHLRDRNTGELFF. CDR3 DNA: TGTGCCAGCAGCCACCTCCGGGACAGGAACACCGGGGAGCTGTTTTTT.

V usage is TRBV12-3 or TRBV12-4 and J usage is TRBJ1-2; 9 bases align to TRBD1. The CDR3 covers 13 residues. The ends lost 10 bases at V and 1 base at J; junction bases unmatched: 4. The CDR3 coding sequence is TGTGCCAACCCGGACAGGGGTAACTATGGCTACACCTTC. This sequence encodes CANPDRGNYGYTF.

A word on this clone: Other DNA sequences from this sample encode an identical CDR3 as well. The chain is built from TRBV11-3 and TRBJ1-1; D is possibly TRBD1 (5 bases). V was shortened by 1 base and J by 4 bases, with 7 bases between the two germline ends. CDR3 length: 13 amino acids. Germline lookup yields CDR1 SGHNT and CDR2 YENEEA. The CDR3 is CASSLGQGTEAFF. CDR3 coding DNA: TGTGCCAGCAGCTTAGGGCAGGGCACTGAAGCTTTCTTT.

This chain uses TRBV6-4 with TRBJ2-1, with a tentative D call TRBD2 (5 bases). The length of the CDR3 is 13 residues. In germline, CDR1 is MRHNA, CDR2 SNTAGT. With 5 bases removed from V and 8 bases from J, the gap between germline ends came to 13 bases. CDR3 DNA: TGTGCCAGCAGTCAAAAGAGCGGCTATGAGCAGTTCTTC. Its translation: CASSQKSGYEQFF.

V usage is TRBV3-1 (or the pseudogene TRBV3-2) and J usage is TRBJ2-1; tentative D call: TRBD2 (6 bases). The germline V gene has CDR1 LGHDT and CDR2 YNNKEL (reference sequence). This CDR3 spans 12 amino acids. V lost 1 base and J 15 bases, leaving 13 bases between the germline ends. CDR3 sequence (DNA): TGTGCCAGCAGCCAAGTCGGGACTCTGCTGTTCTTC. Its translation: CASSQVGTLLFF.

V is TRBV30 and J is TRBJ2-3; 7 nucleotides line up with TRBD2. The CDR3 extends over 14 amino acids. Germline CDR1 and CDR2: GTSNPN and SVGIG (reference sequence). V dropped 1 base and J dropped 9; count of bases not matched to a gene: 10. The CDR3 sequence: CAWSGGGSSGTQYF. CDR3 nucleotides: TGTGCCTGGAGTGGGGGCGGGAGCTCGGGAACGCAGTATTTT. Variable domain in full (rest from reference TRBV30 and TRBJ2-3): SQTIHQWPATLVQPVGSPLSLECTVEGTSNPNLYWYRQAAGRGLQLLFYSVGIGQISSEVPQNLSASRPQDRQFILSSKKLLLSDSGFYLCAWSGGGSSGTQYFGPGTRLTVL.

The chain joins TRBV11-2 to TRBJ2-1; 7 bases match TRBD1. The CDR3 spans 17 residues. Germline V gene sequence: CDR1 SGHAT, CDR2 FQNNGV. V lost 1 base, J lost 1 base, and 7 bases stayed unmatched. CDR3: CASSLVSGRGSYNEQFF. DNA of the CDR3: TGTGCCAGCAGCTTAGTATCCGGCAGGGGGTCCTACAATGAGCAGTTCTTC.

On this clone: Within the sample, other DNA sequences also encode this same CDR3. The V and J genes are TRBV12-3 or TRBV12-4 and TRBJ2-5, with TRBD2 identical over 8 bases. The CDR3 extends over 13 amino acids. Germline trimming cut 3 bases from V and 5 bases from J; bases unmatched to any gene: 2. The CDR3 region has the DNA TGTGCCAGCAGTTTTGGCGGGAGGGAGACCCAGTACTTC. It specifies CASSFGGRETQYF.

This chain links TRBV27 with TRBJ2-7, with TRBD2 matching 9 bases. After removal of 2 bases from V and 2 bases from J, the junction contained 1 base not matched to a gene. The CDR3 consists of 14 residues. The germline V gene encodes CDR1 MNHEY and CDR2 SMNVEV (reference sequence). CDR3 in amino acids: CASSLAGGTYEQYF. In DNA form, the CDR3 reads TGTGCCAGCAGTTTAGCGGGAGGGACCTACGAGCAGTACTTC.

The rearrangement uses TRBV6-1 and TRBJ2-4; the match to TRBD2 covers 8 bases. Losses at the gene ends were 1 base for V and 6 bases for J; bases not matched to a gene: 5. Germline CDR1 and CDR2: MNHNS and SASEGT. This CDR3 has 15 amino acids. In DNA form, the CDR3 reads TGTGCCAGCAGTGAAGTTTGGGGACTAGGAAACATTCAGTACTTC. It specifies CASSEVWGLGNIQYF.

Comment on this clone: This sample includes further DNA sequences coding for the same CDR3. The rearrangement uses TRBV9 and TRBJ2-5; D perhaps matches TRBD1 (5 bases). V gave up 4 bases and J gave up 4 bases, with 8 bases separating them. Per the germline V gene, CDR1 is SGDLS and CDR2 is YYNGEE. The CDR3 contains 12 residues. The CDR3 bases are TGTGCCAGCAGCCCCCAGGGAGAGACCCAGTACTTC. The encoded protein is CASSPQGETQYF.

This clone was detected only once. The rearrangement links TRBV7-2 to TRBJ2-1; D is possibly TRBD2 (6 bases). Germline CDR1 and CDR2: SGHTA and FQGNSA. This CDR3 is built from 17 residues. Trimming cost V 1 base and J 0 bases, with 13 bases left between them. The CDR3 DNA reads TGTGCCAGCAGCTTAGTAAGGCTGGGGGGCTCCTACAATGAGCAGTTCTTC. Residues: CASSLVRLGGSYNEQFF.

The chain links TRBV7-2 to TRBJ1-2; the match to TRBD1 covers 10 bases. This CDR3 has 17 residues. Germline V lookup: CDR1 SGHTA, CDR2 FQGNSA. V dropped 5 bases and J dropped 4; count of bases not matched to a gene: 13. CDR3: CASSPLGTGAFSYGYTF. Here the CDR3 DNA reads TGTGCCAGCAGCCCCCTCGGGACAGGGGCCTTTAGCTATGGCTACACCTTC. Filled out from reference TRBV7-2 and TRBJ1-2, the complete variable domain reads GAGVSQSPSNKVTEKGKDVELRCDPISGHTALYWYRQSLGQGLEFLIYFQGNSAPDKSGLPSDRFSAERTGGSVSTLTIQRTQQEDSAVYLCASSPLGTGAFSYGYTFGSGTRLTVV.

The chain couples TRBV9 to TRBJ1-1, with no clear D. This CDR3 region has 14 residues. V was cut by 5 bases and J by 1 base, with 12 bases left in between. Germline CDR1 reads SGDLS; CDR2 reads YYNGEE. Written as DNA, the CDR3 is TGTGCCAGCAGGAAGGTGACGGGGAACACTGAAGCTTTCTTT. It specifies CASRKVTGNTEAFF. Based on the CDR3 plus reference TRBV9 and TRBJ1-1, the full variable domain is DSGVTQTPKHLITATGQRVTLRCSPRSGDLSVYWYQQSLDQGLQFLIQYYNGEERAKGNILERFSAQQFPDLHSELNLSSLELGDSALYFCASRKVTGNTEAFFGQGTRLTVV.

This sequence joins TRBV3-1 (or the pseudogene TRBV3-2) and TRBJ2-1; D is undetermined. The CDR3 extends over 14 amino acids. Germline V gene data show CDR1 as LGHDT and CDR2 as YNNKEL (reference sequence). Trimming took 4 bases from V and 2 from J, leaving 9 bases between them. CDR3 region: CASSLRVTYNEQFF. The CDR3 nucleotides read TGTGCCAGCAGCCTACGGGTTACCTACAATGAGCAGTTCTTC.

This clone was counted a single time. This chain connects TRBV7-2 to TRBJ1-4; D is unclear. Germline-derived CDR1 and CDR2 are SGHTA and FQGNSA. Between the trimmed V and J ends, which lost 2 bases and 0 bases, there was a span of 10 bases. This CDR3 comprises 16 residues. The CDR3, as DNA: TGTGCCAGCAGCTTAAGACATCTTGCAACTAATGAAAAACTGTTTTTT. Its protein product is CASSLRHLATNEKLFF.

With regard to this clone: This specimen includes other DNA sequences encoding the same CDR3. V gene TRBV7-2 combines with J gene TRBJ2-3; D is unclear. V was clipped by 5 bases and J by 2 bases, with 5 bases between them. This CDR3 spans 12 amino acids. Germline values: CDR1 SGHTA, CDR2 FQGNSA. The CDR3, as DNA: TGTGCCAGCAGCAGCTACACAGATACGCAGTATTTT. Its protein product is CASSSYTDTQYF. The variable domain in full, completed from reference TRBV7-2 and TRBJ2-3, reads GAGVSQSPSNKVTEKGKDVELRCDPISGHTALYWYRQSLGQGLEFLIYFQGNSAPDKSGLPSDRFSAERTGGSVSTLTIQRTQQEDSAVYLCASSSYTDTQYFGPGTRLTVL.